A single sample is the source of the 23 T cell receptor beta chains below, sequenced in a study of T cell responses to AZD1222 COVID-19 vaccine. The data were produced by immunoSEQ multiplex PCR, yet TCRdb's version contains in-frame clones alone and is incomplete. Of about 140,000 clones detected, around 92% appear once; the ten largest clones hold about 2.5%. Sequencing used peripheral blood, obtained on day 0 of AZD1222 vaccination. These receptors originate from an adult in good health.

The CDR3 DNA sequence: TGTGCCAGCAGTGAAACTCCGGGCCCTCTGAGCTCCTATAATTCACCCCTCCACTTT. The encoded protein is CASSETPGPLSSYNSPLHF. The rearrangement joins TRBV6-4 to TRBJ1-6; D not certain. The V gene lost 3 bases and the J gene lost 0 bases, with 18 bases spanning the gap. Germline CDR1 MRHNA, CDR2 SNTAGT. The CDR3 contains 19 residues.

This sequence joins TRBV7-2 and TRBJ2-5, with 16 bases fitting TRBD2. The germline CDR1 and CDR2 sequences are SGHTA and FQGNSA. The V segment lost 5 bases and the J segment 5 bases; nucleotides outside the gene matches: 5. This CDR3 is 16 amino acids long. The CDR3 region is CASSAGTSGRVETQYF. The CDR3 nucleotides are TGTGCCAGCAGCGCAGGGACTAGCGGGAGGGTTGAGACCCAGTACTTC.

This clone occurred once. The V gene is TRBV5-1, the J gene TRBJ1-2; D call uncertain. Looked up from germline, CDR1 is SGHRS and CDR2 is YFSETQ. This CDR3 region has 13 residues. The V gene lost 2 bases and the J gene lost 2 bases, with 7 bases spanning the gap. CDR3 region: CASSFTGNYGYTF. The CDR3 DNA reads TGCGCCAGCAGCTTCACGGGAAACTATGGCTACACCTTC.

This chain joins TRBV3-1 (or the pseudogene TRBV3-2) and TRBJ2-1; D is uncertain. With 1 base removed from V and 7 bases from J, the gap between germline ends came to 8 bases. Germline V lookup: CDR1 LGHDT, CDR2 YNNKEL (reference sequence). CDR3 size: 13 residues. The CDR3 DNA reads TGTGCCAGCAGCCAAGGTTTTGGGAATGAGCAGTTCTTC. Translated, it gives CASSQGFGNEQFF.

This chain links TRBV5-6 with TRBJ2-7, with 9 bases that match TRBD1. The junction had 8 bases not matched to a gene; V was cut back by 4 bases and J by 0 bases. The germline gives CDR1 SGHDT, CDR2 YYEEEE. The CDR3 runs 16 residues. CDR3 nucleotides: TGTGCCAGCAGCCCGCCCGGACAGGGGATCTCCTACGAGCAGTACTTC. Translating it yields CASSPPGQGISYEQYF.

The chain joins TRBV19 to TRBJ2-2, with D maybe TRBD1 (6 bases). V lost 4 bases and J 1 base, leaving 7 bases between the germline ends. This CDR3 is 14 amino acids long. The germline V gene has CDR1 LNHDA and CDR2 SQIVND (reference sequence). The CDR3: CASSRGQNTGELFF. DNA for the CDR3: TGTGCCAGTAGTAGGGGACAGAACACCGGGGAGCTGTTTTTT.

This chain links TRBV5-4 with TRBJ2-1, with no clear D. Trimming removed 6 bases at V and 3 bases at J, with 4 bases between. Germline CDR1 and CDR2: SGHNT and YYREEE (reference sequence). There are 11 residues in the CDR3. The CDR3 reads CASTNYNEQFF. The CDR3, as DNA: TGTGCCAGCACCAACTACAATGAGCAGTTCTTC.

The chain has TRBV19 and TRBJ1-1, with D hard to call. Germline V CDR1 and CDR2: LNHDA, SQIVND (reference sequence). CDR3 length equals 15 residues. The V gene lost 7 bases and the J gene lost 0 bases, with 15 bases spanning the gap. As DNA, the CDR3 is TGTGCCAGTAACCGCGCGGACGGAATGAACACTGAAGCTTTCTTT. Amino acid sequence: CASNRADGMNTEAFF. The whole variable domain, filled in from reference TRBV19 and TRBJ1-1, reads DGGITQSPKYLFRKEGQNVTLSCEQNLNHDAMYWYRQDPGQGLRLIYYSQIVNDFQKGDIAEGYSVSREKKESFPLTVTSAQKNPTAFYLCASNRADGMNTEAFFGQGTRLTVV.

CDR3 amino acids: CASSLPPGTGGNYGYTF. The CDR3 region has the DNA TGTGCCAGCAGCCTCCCCCCCGGGACAGGGGGCAACTATGGCTACACCTTC. The V gene is TRBV28, the J gene TRBJ1-2; TRBD1 aligns across 12 bases. CDR1 is MDHEN and CDR2 is SYDVKM in the germline V gene. The V segment lost 6 bases and the J segment 2 bases; nucleotides outside the gene matches: 10. This CDR3 comprises 17 residues.

The CDR3 DNA sequence: TGTGCCAGCTCACCAAGGAATTTCGGAGCGGGGATCGGGGAGCTGTTTTTT. Translated, it gives CASSPRNFGAGIGELFF. V gene TRBV18 combines with J gene TRBJ2-2; 7 nucleotides match TRBD2. The V segment lost 2 bases and the J segment 7 bases; nucleotides outside the gene matches: 13. Germline loops: CDR1 KGHSH, CDR2 LQKENI. The CDR3 length is 17 residues.

The rearrangement links TRBV5-1 to TRBJ2-1; D may correspond to TRBD1 or TRBD2 (6 bases each). The CDR3 is 14 residues long. Germline-derived CDR1 and CDR2 are SGHRS and YFSETQ. Deletions cut 6 bases from V and 7 bases from J, with 17 bases between. CDR3 loop: CASTLFQGRNEQFF. CDR3 nucleotides: TGCGCCAGCACACTTTTCCAGGGGAGGAATGAGCAGTTCTTC.

The genes are TRBV28 and TRBJ2-4, with TRBD1 matching 10 bases. The CDR3 extends over 14 amino acids. J was trimmed by 7 bases and V by 8 bases; bases with no gene match: 8. The germline V gene encodes CDR1 MDHEN and CDR2 SYDVKM. The CDR3 region is CASGSGTGVNIQYF. CDR3 DNA sequence: TGTGCCAGCGGGTCCGGGACAGGGGTGAACATTCAGTACTTC.

The chain combines TRBV5-1 with TRBJ1-2, with 7 bases identical to TRBD1. Per germline, CDR1 SGHRS and CDR2 YFSETQ. The CDR3 contains 17 residues. V shed 2 bases and J 3 bases; nucleotides not matched to a gene: 13. CDR3 region: CASSFSAGGMKDYGYTF. The CDR3 DNA sequence: TGCGCCAGCAGCTTTTCGGCAGGGGGTATGAAGGACTATGGCTACACCTTC.

J is TRBJ2-7 and V is TRBV6-5; 10 nucleotides match TRBD1. CDR3 length: 15 residues. Germline trimming cut 6 bases from V and 3 bases from J; bases unmatched to any gene: 8. Germline-derived CDR1 and CDR2 are MNHEY and SVGAGI. This CDR3 is CASSAGQGGNYEQYF. CDR3 bases: TGTGCCAGCAGCGCAGGACAGGGGGGAAACTACGAGCAGTACTTC.

Written as DNA, the CDR3 is TGTGCCAGCAGCCCTCTAGCGGTCTCCTACAATGAGCAGTTCTTC. It codes for CASSPLAVSYNEQFF. V is TRBV4-2 and J is TRBJ2-1; 7 bases are a match to TRBD2. Trimming cost V 4 bases and J 0 bases; bases outside gene matches: 3. This CDR3 has 15 amino acids. Germline CDR1 is LGHNA and CDR2 is YNFKEQ.

The chain joins TRBV12-3 or TRBV12-4 to TRBJ1-2, with D possibly matching TRBD1 (6 bases). V lost 6 bases, J lost 4 bases, and 12 bases lay in between. The CDR3 loop spans 13 amino acids. CDR3 amino acids: CASSNRGVYGYTF. In DNA form, the CDR3 reads TGTGCCAGCAGCAATAGGGGGGTCTATGGCTACACCTTC.

The chain couples TRBV2 to TRBJ2-6; 7 bases are shared with TRBD1. Germline-derived CDR1 and CDR2 are SNHLY and FYNNEI. CDR3 length: 15 residues. V lost 6 bases and J lost 4; bases outside the gene matches: 6. In DNA form, the CDR3 reads TGTGCCAGCAGGACTACAGGGGTCGGGGCCAACGTCCTGACTTTC. Translation gives CASRTTGVGANVLTF.

In its sample, this clone was seen once. The chain recombines TRBV10-3 with TRBJ2-2; D is perhaps TRBD1 (6 bases). Trimming removed 10 bases at V and 1 base at J, with 13 bases between. Per germline, CDR1 ENHRY and CDR2 SYGVKD. The CDR3 runs to 14 residues. The CDR3 protein is CASQQGMNTGELFF. CDR3 DNA: TGTGCCAGCCAACAGGGTATGAACACCGGGGAGCTGTTTTTT.

This chain links TRBV6-5 with TRBJ2-7; possible D gene TRBD1, 5 bases. Germline V gene sequence: CDR1 MNHEY, CDR2 SVGAGI. The CDR3 is 15 residues long. V dropped 0 bases and J dropped 0 bases, with 9 bases sitting between them. The CDR3 DNA reads as TGTGCCAGCAGTTACTCACACAGGACCTCCTACGAGCAGTACTTC. Translating it yields CASSYSHRTSYEQYF.

This rearrangement joins TRBV9 to TRBJ2-3; D may match TRBD1 or TRBD2 (5 bases each). The germline V and J ends were trimmed by 0 bases and 0 bases, with 14 bases remaining between them. Looked up from germline, CDR1 is SGDLS and CDR2 is YYNGEE. This CDR3 is 17 amino acids long. The CDR3 region is CASSVGEGTISTDTQYF. CDR3 nucleotide sequence: TGTGCCAGCAGCGTAGGAGAGGGGACGATTAGCACAGATACGCAGTATTTT.

This chain uses TRBV7-8 with TRBJ2-3; unclear D gene. The V end lost 5 bases, the J end lost 0 bases, and 15 bases lay between the germline ends. There are 16 residues in the CDR3. Per the germline V gene, CDR1 is SGHVS and CDR2 is FQNEAQ. In nucleotides, the CDR3 is TGTGCCAGCAGCGCCTTGACTCCCTTTAGCACAGATACGCAGTATTTT. This sequence encodes CASSALTPFSTDTQYF.

This chain links TRBV6-2 or TRBV6-3 with TRBJ2-7, with D possibly TRBD1 on 5 matching bases. The ends were cut back, 2 bases at V and 0 bases at J, with 8 bases in the middle. The CDR3 covers 14 residues. The germline CDR1 and CDR2 sequences are MNHEY and SVGEGT. CDR3 DNA sequence: TGTGCCAGCAGTTACCGACAGTTCTCCTACGAGCAGTACTTC. It translates to CASSYRQFSYEQYF.

The V gene is TRBV11-3, the J gene TRBJ2-7; no reliable D call. The CDR3 spans 11 residues. Germline-derived CDR1 and CDR2 are SGHNT and YENEEA. V was clipped by 5 bases and J by 2 bases, with 4 bases between them. The CDR3 DNA is TGTGCCAGCAGCCCAGCCTACGAGCAGTACTTC. The encoded protein is CASSPAYEQYF.